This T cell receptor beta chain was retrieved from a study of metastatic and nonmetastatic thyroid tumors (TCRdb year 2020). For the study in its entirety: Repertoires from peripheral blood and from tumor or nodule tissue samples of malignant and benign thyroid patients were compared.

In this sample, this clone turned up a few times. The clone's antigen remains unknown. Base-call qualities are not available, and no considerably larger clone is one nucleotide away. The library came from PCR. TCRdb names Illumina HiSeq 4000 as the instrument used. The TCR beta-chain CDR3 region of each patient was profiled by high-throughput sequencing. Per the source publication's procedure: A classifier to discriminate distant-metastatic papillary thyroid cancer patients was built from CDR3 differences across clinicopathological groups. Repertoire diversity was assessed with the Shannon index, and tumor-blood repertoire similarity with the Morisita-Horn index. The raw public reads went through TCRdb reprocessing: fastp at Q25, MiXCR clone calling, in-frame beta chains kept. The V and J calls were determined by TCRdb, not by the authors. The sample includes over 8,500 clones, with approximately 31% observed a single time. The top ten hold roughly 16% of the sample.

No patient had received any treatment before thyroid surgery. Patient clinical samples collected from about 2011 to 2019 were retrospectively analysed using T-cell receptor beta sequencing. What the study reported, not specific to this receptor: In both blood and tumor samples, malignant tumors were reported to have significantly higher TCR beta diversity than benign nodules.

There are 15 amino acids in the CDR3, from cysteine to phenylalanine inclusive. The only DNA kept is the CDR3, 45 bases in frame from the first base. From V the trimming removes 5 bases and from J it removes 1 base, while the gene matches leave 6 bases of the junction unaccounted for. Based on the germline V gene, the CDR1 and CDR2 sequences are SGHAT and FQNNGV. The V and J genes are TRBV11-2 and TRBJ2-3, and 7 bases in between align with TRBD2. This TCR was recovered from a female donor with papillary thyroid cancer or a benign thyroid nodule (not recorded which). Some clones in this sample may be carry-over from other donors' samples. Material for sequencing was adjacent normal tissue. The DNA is TGTGCCAGCAGCCCAGGACTAGTCGGCACAGATACGCAGTATTTT. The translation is CASSPGLVGTDTQYF.